This TCR beta chain was profiled in a study of PD-L1 blockade in urothelial cancer (dated by TCRdb to 2017 to 2019). Turning to the overall study: Therapy was started in the mid-2010s for all patients, and atezolizumab 1,200 mg was administered intravenously every 3 weeks. Twenty-five of 29 patients were identified as males with urothelial cancer of bladder origin, and a prior smoking history was reported by 18 of 29 patients. Whole exome sequencing and RNA sequencing of pretreatment tumors were performed alongside TCR sequencing in the same patients. Durable clinical benefit was defined as progression-free survival longer than 6 months, and TCR features were also tested against progression-free and overall survival. An ECOG performance status of 0 or 1 was recorded for the patients, and 0 to 3 prior chemotherapy regimens had been received by the patients. Blood samples were analyzed at 3 weeks after treatment start (second dose) and at 6 weeks after treatment start. Pretreatment tumor samples, along with matched peripheral blood serially collected before and after atezolizumab treatment, were subjected to TCR sequencing. Blood samples gave median yields of approximately 130,000 T cells and 82,636 unique TCRs, along with a median clonality of around 0.075. Eight to ten patients achieved durable clinical benefit and 20 did not. Pretreatment blood TCR-seq was available for 27 to 30 patients, at least one posttreatment blood collection was obtained for 25 or so patients, and tumor TCR-seq was available for 25 or so patients. The study, an exploratory multi-omic analysis, examined somatic, immune and clinical correlates of response to PD-L1 blockade with atezolizumab in urothelial cancer. Here is what the overall study found, with its caveats: Small sample size (n ≈ 28) and many exploratory analyses mean the results are intended to be hypothesis-generating. A pretreatment peripheral blood TCR clonality below the median was linked to improved progression-free and overall survival. Patients with durable benefit showed greater expansion of tumor-associated TCR clones in peripheral blood 3 weeks after starting treatment (n ≈ 21, p = 0.022).

Turning to this clone: This receptor's antigen is unknown. Nothing much larger sits one base from this clone, and base qualities are not available.

To estimate absolute template abundance from read counts, synthetic TCR analog templates were spiked into each PCR. Using the immunoSEQ assay, TCRbeta CDR3 regions were amplified from genomic DNA with bias-controlled V and J gene primers. Rearranged TCRbeta segments were sequenced at approximately 20X coverage. The paper's data handling went like this. Sequencing errors were corrected by clustering and CDR3s were annotated against IMGT to assign V, D and J genes. Downstream analyses used only productive TCRbeta rearrangements and left out out-of-frame or stop-codon sequences. Clonality was calculated as one minus the Shannon entropy normalized by the log of the number of unique productive sequences. Fisher's exact test with Benjamini-Hochberg correction, using a cutoff of adjusted p below 0.01, was how clones that differed between time points or between blood and tumor were identified. Entries here come from immuneACCESS through TCRdb and include only in-frame sequences with V and J called. Some clones fail to appear in such tables; in the studies checked, an unresolved V gene covers under half of the shortfall, and the cause of the remainder is unknown. Clone size and V and J calls were adopted from that table, with D and trimming inferred from the DNA. The sample contains about 130,000 clones, around 84% of them found a single time. Clones ranked in the top ten supply about 2.9% of the sample.

V is pruned by 4 bases and J by 2 bases, leaving 6 bases of the junction without a gene match. The CDR3 holds 15 amino acids from the cysteine to the phenylalanine. CDR3 DNA is the only sequence kept; it has 45 bases, read in frame from the first base. Reading the germline V gene (reference sequence) gives CDR1 LNHDA and CDR2 SQIVND. The sample's time point label is to be understood as: pretreatment peripheral blood. The cohort included 25 to 35 patients with locally advanced or metastatic urothelial carcinoma who were treated at Memorial Sloan Kettering on a trial protocol. Peripheral blood mononuclear cells were collected pretreatment and during treatment, at between 1 and 8 total time points per patient. The Qiagen DNeasy Blood extraction kit was used to purify genomic DNA from total PBMCs and tumor samples. PBMCs were collected pretreatment and during treatment, and were isolated and stored as previously described.

The sequences come from PBMCs, collected around atezolizumab (anti-PD-L1) treatment. This clonotype was obtained from a man aged 45-65 years with urothelial cancer. The chain is assembled from TRBV19 and TRBJ1-2, with 8 bases matching TRBD1. The bases are TGTGCCAGTAGTACGACATACAGGGGGAACTATGGCTACACCTTC. Its product reads: CASSTTYRGNYGYTF.